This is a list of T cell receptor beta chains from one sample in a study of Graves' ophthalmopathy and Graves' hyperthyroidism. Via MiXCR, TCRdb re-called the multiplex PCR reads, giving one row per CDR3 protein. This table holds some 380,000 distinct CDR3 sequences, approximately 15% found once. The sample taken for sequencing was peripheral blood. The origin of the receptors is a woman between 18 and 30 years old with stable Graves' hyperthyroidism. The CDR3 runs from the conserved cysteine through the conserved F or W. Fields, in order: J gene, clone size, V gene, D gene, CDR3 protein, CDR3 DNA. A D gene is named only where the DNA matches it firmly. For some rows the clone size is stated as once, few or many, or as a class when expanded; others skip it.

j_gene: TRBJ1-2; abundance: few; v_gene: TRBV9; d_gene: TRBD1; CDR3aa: CASSGQGAGYGYTF; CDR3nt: TGTGCCAGCAGTGGACAGGGGGCTGGCTATGGCTACACCTTC
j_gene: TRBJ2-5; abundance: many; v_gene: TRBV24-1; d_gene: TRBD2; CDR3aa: CATSLSPGLAGDGETQYF; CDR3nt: TGTGCCACCAGTCTCTCTCCGGGACTAGCGGGGGATGGGGAGACCCAGTACTTC
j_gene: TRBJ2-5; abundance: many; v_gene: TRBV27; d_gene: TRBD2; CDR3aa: CASSLSVVSGAPQETQYF; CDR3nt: TGTGCCAGCAGTTTGAGCGTAGTAAGCGGGGCTCCACAAGAGACCCAGTACTTC
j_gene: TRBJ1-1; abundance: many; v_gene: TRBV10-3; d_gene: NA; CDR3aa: CAISGGDRMNTEAFF; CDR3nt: TGTGCCATCAGTGGCGGAGACAGGATGAACACTGAAGCTTTCTTT
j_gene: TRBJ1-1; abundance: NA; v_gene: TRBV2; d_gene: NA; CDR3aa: CARIVNTEAFF; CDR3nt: TGTGCCAGGATAGTAAACACTGAAGCTTTCTTT
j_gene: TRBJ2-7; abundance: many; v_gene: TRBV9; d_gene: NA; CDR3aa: CASSVTPEQYF; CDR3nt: TGTGCCAGCAGCGTTACCCCCGAGCAGTACTTC
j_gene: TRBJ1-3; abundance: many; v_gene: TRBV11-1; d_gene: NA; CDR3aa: CASSSVSRADAGNTIYF; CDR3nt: TGTGCCAGCAGCTCAGTTTCTCGGGCTGACGCCGGAAACACCATATATTTT
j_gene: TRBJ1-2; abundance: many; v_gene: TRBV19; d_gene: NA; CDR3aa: CASNPASGQHNGRNYGYTF; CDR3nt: TGTGCCAGTAACCCAGCTTCCGGGCAACATAACGGGAGGAACTATGGCTACACCTTC
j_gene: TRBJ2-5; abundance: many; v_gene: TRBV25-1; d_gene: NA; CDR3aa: CASPRESAETQYF; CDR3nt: TGTGCCAGCCCCAGGGAGTCCGCAGAGACCCAGTACTTC
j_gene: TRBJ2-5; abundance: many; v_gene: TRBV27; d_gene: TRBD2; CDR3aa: CASRNGGAGGRQETQYF; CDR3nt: TGTGCCAGCAGGAACGGGGGGGCCGGGGGTCGTCAAGAGACCCAGTACTTC
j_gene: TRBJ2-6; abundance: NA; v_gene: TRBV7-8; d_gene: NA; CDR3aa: CASRFSGANVLTF; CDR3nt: TGTGCCAGCAGATTCTCTGGGGCCAACGTCCTGACTTTC
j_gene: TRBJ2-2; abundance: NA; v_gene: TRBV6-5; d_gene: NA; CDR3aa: CASSYRQVTGELFF; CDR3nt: TGTGCCAGCAGTTACCGACAGGTGACCGGGGAGCTGTTTTTT
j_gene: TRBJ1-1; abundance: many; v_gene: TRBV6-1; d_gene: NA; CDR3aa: CASRRTANTEASF; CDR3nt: TGTGCCAGCAGAAGGACAGCCAACACTGAAGCTTCCTTT
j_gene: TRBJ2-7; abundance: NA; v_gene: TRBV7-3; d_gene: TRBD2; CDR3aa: CANSLTSGGLYEQYF; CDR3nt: TGTGCCAACAGCTTAACAAGCGGGGGACTCTACGAGCAGTACTTC
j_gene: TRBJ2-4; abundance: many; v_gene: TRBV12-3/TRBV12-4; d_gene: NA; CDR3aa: CASSLRQGNIQYF; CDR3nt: TGTGCCAGCAGTTTACGGCAGGGAAACATTCAGTACTTC
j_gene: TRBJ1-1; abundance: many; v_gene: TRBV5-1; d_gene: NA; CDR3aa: CASSWDGRMNTEAFF; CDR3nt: TGCGCCAGCAGCTGGGATGGACGGATGAACACTGAAGCTTTCTTT
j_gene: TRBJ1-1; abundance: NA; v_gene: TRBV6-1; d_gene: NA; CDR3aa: CASTIRDLMNTDAFF; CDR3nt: TGTGCCAGCACCATCCGGGACCTCATGAACACTGATGCTTTCTTT
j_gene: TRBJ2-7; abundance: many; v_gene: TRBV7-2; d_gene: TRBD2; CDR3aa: CASSLWDYSYEQYF; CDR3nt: TGTGCCAGCAGCCTCTGGGACTATTCCTACGAGCAGTACTTC
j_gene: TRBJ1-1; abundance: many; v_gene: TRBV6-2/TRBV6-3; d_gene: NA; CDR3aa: CASRKDPGNSVEAFF; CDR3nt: TGTGCCAGCAGGAAAGACCCAGGGAACTCTGTTGAAGCTTTCTTT
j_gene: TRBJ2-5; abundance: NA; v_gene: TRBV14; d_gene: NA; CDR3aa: CASSQVGGSETQYF; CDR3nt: TGTGCCAGCAGCCAAGTAGGAGGGTCGGAGACCCAGTACTTC
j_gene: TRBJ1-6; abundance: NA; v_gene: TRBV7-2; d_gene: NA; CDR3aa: CASSSEGSPLHF; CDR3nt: TGTGCCAGCAGCTCCGAGGGGTCACCCCTCCACTTT
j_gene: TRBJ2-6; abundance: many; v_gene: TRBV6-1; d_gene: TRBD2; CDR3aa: CASRGVGANSGANVLTF; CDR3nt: TGTGCCAGTCGGGGGGTCGGGGCCAACTCTGGGGCCAACGTCCTGACTTTC
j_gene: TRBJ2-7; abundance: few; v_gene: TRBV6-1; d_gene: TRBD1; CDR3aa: CASRDRDRGHEQYF; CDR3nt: TGTGCCAGCAGAGACCGGGACAGGGGCCACGAGCAGTACTTC
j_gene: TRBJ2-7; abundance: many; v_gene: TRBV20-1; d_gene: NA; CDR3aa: CSARDSPGSSYEQYF; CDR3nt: TGCAGTGCTAGAGATAGTCCGGGGAGCTCCTACGAGCAGTACTTC
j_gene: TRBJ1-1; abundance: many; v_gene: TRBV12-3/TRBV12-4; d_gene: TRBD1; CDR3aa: CASRIGQGTEAFF; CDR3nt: TGTGCCAGCAGGATTGGACAGGGCACTGAAGCTTTCTTT
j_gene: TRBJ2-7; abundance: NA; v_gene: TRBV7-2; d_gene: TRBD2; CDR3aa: CASSRGTSAYEQYF; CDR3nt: TGTGCCAGCAGCAGGGGGACTAGCGCCTACGAGCAGTACTTC
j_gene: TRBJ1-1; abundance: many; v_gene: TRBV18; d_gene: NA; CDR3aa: CASSPRQTEKAFF; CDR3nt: TGTGCCAGCTCACCACGGCAAACCGAGAAAGCTTTCTTT
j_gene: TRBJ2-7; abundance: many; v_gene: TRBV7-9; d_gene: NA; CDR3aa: CASSLDRAFREQYF; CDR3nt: TGTGCCAGCAGCTTAGACAGGGCTTTTCGTGAGCAGTACTTC
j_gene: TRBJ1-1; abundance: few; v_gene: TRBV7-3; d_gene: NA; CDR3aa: CASSHDRDTEAFF; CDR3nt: TGTGCCAGCAGCCATGACCGAGACACTGAAGCTTTCTTT
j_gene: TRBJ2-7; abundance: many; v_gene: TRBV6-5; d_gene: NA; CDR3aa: CASSPRGGSSYEQYF; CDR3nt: TGTGCCAGCAGTCCCCGTGGAGGCAGCAGCTACGAGCAGTACTTC
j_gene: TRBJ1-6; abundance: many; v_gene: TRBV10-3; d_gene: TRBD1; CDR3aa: CAISPGTGAINSPLHF; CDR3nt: TGTGCCATCAGTCCCGGGACAGGGGCGATAAATTCACCCCTCCACTTT
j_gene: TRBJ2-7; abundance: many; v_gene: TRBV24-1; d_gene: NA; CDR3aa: CATSDSGQPPYEQYF; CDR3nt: TGTGCCACCAGTGATTCCGGGCAGCCCCCCTACGAGCAGTACTTC
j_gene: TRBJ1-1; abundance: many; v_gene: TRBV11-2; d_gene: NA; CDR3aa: CASSLKGGSTEAFF; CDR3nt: TGTGCCAGCAGCTTAAAGGGAGGGAGCACTGAAGCTTTCTTT
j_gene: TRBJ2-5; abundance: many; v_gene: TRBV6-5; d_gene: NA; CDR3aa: CASSYGGAYQETQYF; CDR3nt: TGTGCCAGCAGTTACGGCGGGGCGTACCAAGAGACCCAGTACTTC
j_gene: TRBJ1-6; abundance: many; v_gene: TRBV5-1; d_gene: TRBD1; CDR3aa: CASSPGQGNFQALHF; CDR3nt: TGCGCCAGCAGCCCGGGACAGGGCAACTTTCAAGCCCTCCACTTT
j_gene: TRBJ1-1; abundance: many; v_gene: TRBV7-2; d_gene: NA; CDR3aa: CASSLTWGNTEAFF; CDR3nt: TGTGCCAGCAGCTTAACTTGGGGAAACACTGAAGCTTTCTTT
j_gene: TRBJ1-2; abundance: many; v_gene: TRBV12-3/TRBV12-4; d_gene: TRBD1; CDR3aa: CASSPPGTGVYGYTF; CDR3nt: TGTGCCAGCAGCCCCCCCGGGACAGGGGTTTATGGCTACACCTTC
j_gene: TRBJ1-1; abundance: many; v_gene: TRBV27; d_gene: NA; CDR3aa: CASSTGLVAEAFF; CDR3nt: TGTGCCAGCAGCACCGGACTAGTTGCTGAAGCTTTCTTT
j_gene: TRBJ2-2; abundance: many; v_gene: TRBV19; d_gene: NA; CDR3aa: CATQGGYTGELFF; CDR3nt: TGTGCCACCCAGGGGGGCTACACCGGGGAGCTGTTTTTT
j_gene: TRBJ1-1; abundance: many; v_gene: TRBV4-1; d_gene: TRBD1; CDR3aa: CASSQRDRGLSEAFF; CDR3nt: TGCGCCAGCAGCCAACGGGACAGGGGGCTATCTGAAGCTTTCTTT
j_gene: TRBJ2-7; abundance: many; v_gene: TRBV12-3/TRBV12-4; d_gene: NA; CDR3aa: CASMGAQGWGEQYF; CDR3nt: TGTGCCAGCATGGGAGCTCAGGGCTGGGGCGAGCAGTACTTC
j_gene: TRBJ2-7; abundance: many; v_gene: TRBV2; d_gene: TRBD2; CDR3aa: CASRRTSGGETYEQYF; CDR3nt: TGTGCCAGCAGACGGACTAGCGGGGGGGAGACCTACGAGCAGTACTTC
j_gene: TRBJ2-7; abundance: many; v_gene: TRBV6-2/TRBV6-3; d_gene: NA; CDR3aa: CASSYSPIRAYEQYF; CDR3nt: TGTGCCAGCAGTTACTCACCGATTCGCGCCTACGAGCAGTACTTC
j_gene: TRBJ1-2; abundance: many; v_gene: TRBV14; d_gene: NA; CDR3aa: CASSQESGANYGYTF; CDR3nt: TGTGCCAGCAGCCAAGAGTCAGGGGCTAACTATGGCTACACCTTC
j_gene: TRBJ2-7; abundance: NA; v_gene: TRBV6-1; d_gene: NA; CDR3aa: CASSSGLGLSYEQYF; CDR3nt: TGTGCCAGCAGCTCGGGATTGGGGCTCTCCTACGAGCAGTACTTC
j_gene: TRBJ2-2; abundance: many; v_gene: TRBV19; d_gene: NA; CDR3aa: CASSLKANTGELFF; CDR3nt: TGTGCCAGTAGTCTGAAAGCGAACACCGGGGAGCTGTTTTTT
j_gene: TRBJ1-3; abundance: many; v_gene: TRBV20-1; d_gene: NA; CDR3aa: CSASKPGGNTIYF; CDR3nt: TGCAGTGCTAGTAAACCAGGTGGAAACACCATATATTTT
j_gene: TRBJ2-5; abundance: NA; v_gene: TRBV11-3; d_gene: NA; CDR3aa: CASRQKARETQYF; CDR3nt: TGTGCCAGCAGGCAAAAGGCCAGAGAGACCCAGTACTTC
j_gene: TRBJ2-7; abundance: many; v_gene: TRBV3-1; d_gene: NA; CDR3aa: CASTTSRDHISKQYF; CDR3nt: TGTGCCAGCACCACTTCCCGGGACCACATTTCGAAGCAGTACTTC
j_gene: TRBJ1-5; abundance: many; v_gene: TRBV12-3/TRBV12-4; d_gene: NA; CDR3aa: CASSREARNQPQHF; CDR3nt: TGTGCCAGCAGTAGGGAAGCCAGGAATCAGCCCCAGCATTTT
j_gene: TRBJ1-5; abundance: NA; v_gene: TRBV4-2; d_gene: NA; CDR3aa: CASSQAGQTNQPQHF; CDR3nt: TGTGCCAGCAGCCAGGCGGGACAAACCAATCAGCCCCAGCATTTT
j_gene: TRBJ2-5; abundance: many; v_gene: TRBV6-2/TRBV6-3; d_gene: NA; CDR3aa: CASSYSIFRDEETQYF; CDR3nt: TGTGCCAGCAGTTACTCGATCTTTAGGGACGAAGAGACCCAGTACTTC
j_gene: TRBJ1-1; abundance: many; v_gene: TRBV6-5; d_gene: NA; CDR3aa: CASSYQGMSTEAFF; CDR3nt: TGTGCCAGCAGTTATCAGGGGATGTCCACTGAAGCTTTCTTT
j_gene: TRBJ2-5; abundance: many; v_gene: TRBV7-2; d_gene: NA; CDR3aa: CASSLEAYQETQYF; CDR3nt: TGTGCCAGCAGCTTAGAAGCGTACCAAGAGACCCAGTACTTC
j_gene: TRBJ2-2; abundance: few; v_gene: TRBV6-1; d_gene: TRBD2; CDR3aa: CASTSGVNTGELFF; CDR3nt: TGTGCCAGCACCAGCGGGGTAAACACCGGGGAGCTGTTTTTT
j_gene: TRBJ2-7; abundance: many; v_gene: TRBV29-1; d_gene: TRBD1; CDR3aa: CSVEEVVRGPVEQYF; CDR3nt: TGCAGCGTTGAAGAAGTGGTCAGGGGGCCGGTCGAGCAGTACTTC
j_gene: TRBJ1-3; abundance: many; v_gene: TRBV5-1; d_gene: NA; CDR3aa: CASSPDSSGNTIYF; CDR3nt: TGCGCCAGCAGCCCCGACAGCTCTGGAAACACCATATATTTT
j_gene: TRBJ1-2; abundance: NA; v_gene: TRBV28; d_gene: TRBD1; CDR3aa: CASSLRPGQSYGYTF; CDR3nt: TGTGCCAGCAGTTTAAGACCGGGACAGTCCTATGGCTACACCTTC
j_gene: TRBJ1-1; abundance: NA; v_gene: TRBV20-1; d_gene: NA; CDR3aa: CSARGRGDTEAFF; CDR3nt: TGCAGTGCTAGAGGGAGGGGAGACACTGAAGCTTTCTTT
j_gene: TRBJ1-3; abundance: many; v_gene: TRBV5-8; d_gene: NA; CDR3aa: CASSLISVSGNTIYF; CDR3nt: TGTGCCAGCAGCCTGATATCAGTCTCCGGAAACACCATATATTTT